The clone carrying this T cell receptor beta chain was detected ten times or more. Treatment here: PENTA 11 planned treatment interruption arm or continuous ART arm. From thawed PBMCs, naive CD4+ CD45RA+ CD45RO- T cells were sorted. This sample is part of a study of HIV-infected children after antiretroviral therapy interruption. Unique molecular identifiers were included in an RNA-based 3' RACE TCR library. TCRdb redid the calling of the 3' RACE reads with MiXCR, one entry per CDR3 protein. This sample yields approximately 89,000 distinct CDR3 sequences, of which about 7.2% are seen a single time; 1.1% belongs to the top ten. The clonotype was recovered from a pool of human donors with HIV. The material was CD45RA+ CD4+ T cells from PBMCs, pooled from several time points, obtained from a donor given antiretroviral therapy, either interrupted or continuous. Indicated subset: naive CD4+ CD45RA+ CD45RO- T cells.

The CDR3 here is CASLVGQSLHF. DNA of the CDR3: TGTGCCAGCTTAGTAGGACAGAGCCTGCATTTT. V gene TRBV6-1 combines with J gene TRBJ1-5; a possible D gene is TRBD1 (6 bases). CDR3 length: 11 residues. V lost 8 bases and J 15 bases, leaving 17 bases between the germline ends. Germline CDR1 is MNHNS and CDR2 is SASEGT.